This TCR beta chain was obtained from a study of shared clonotypes between healthy human individuals. About the research overall: Each donor contributed plates that comprised three CD4 naive, three CD4 memory, two CD8 naive and one CD8 memory.

Methods used by the authors: Owing to the provision of junction-only sequences devoid of quality scores by immunoSEQ, filtering differed. The method was immunoSEQ multiplex PCR; TCRdb's version includes in-frame clones alone and lacks a portion of them. D and trimming come from the DNA, and the V and J calls and clone size come from that table. In the table there are roughly 1,100,000 clones, roughly 70% of which are singletons. Study results and caveats: Generation probability values for non-shared clonotypes were lower than those for clonotypes shared by all four donors. Naive CD4 clonotypes were shared across several donors at roughly 5%.

This CDR3 contains 16 residues. The V segment lost 0 bases and the J segment 4 bases; nucleotides outside the gene matches: 5. CDR1 is LGHNA and CDR2 is YSLEER in the germline V gene. Turning to this clone: Its antigen is not identified.

The J gene is TRBJ1-3, the V gene TRBV4-3, with TRBD1 identical over 8 bases. The sequencing input was memory CD4+ T cells sorted from blood. Documented subset: CD45RA-negative fraction. The receptor comes from a man in his late teens or twenties in good health. CDR3 loop: CASSQDQPGGGNTIYF. In DNA, the CDR3 is TGCGCCAGCAGCCAAGATCAGCCAGGGGGCGGAAACACCATATATTTT.